This is a list of T cell receptor beta chains from one sample in a study of T-cell reconstitution after alpha-beta-depleted transplantation in children. Each CDR3 protein gets one entry after TCRdb re-called the PCR reads with MiXCR. The data hold fewer than 550,000 distinct CDR3 sequences, with over 9.5% observed a single time. The sequenced sample was PBMCs, mostly from graft donor cells, obtained 180 days after TCRalphabeta/CD19-depleted stem cell transplant. The receptors were sampled from a female patient aged 2-9 years who had a stem cell transplant for aplastic anemia, so the T cells may come from the graft donor. Each CDR3 is given with its conserved first and last residue. The order of the fields is D gene, J gene, V gene, clone size, CDR3 protein, CDR3 DNA. The D gene is left open where the match is weak. Expanded clones are given a class, and other clones once, few, many or no size at all.

>.|TRBJ2-1|TRBV19|.
CASSIGPRGEQFF
TGTGCCAGTAGTATCGGCCCCAGAGGCGAGCAGTTCTTC
>TRBD1|TRBJ2-1|TRBV11-1|.
CASSLWNRGSYNEQFF
TGTGCCAGCAGCTTATGGAACAGGGGCTCCTACAATGAGCAGTTCTTC
>TRBD1|TRBJ2-2|TRBV28|many
CASSLIPGTGGSGELFF
TGTGCCAGCAGTTTAATCCCCGGGACAGGGGGCAGCGGGGAGCTGTTTTTT
>.|TRBJ1-2|TRBV28|.
CASRSPAGVGYTF
TGTGCCAGCCGGAGTCCCGCCGGGGTTGGCTACACCTTC
>.|TRBJ2-2|TRBV10-2|many
CASIRSDTGELFF
TGCGCCAGCATCCGGTCCGACACCGGGGAGCTGTTTTTT
>.|TRBJ1-5|TRBV12-3/TRBV12-4|.
CASRGGSQLEDQPQHF
TGTGCCAGCAGAGGCGGGAGCCAACTCGAAGATCAGCCCCAGCATTTT
>TRBD2|TRBJ2-1|TRBV12-5|few
CASTSGPWVAGGNEQFF
TGTGCTAGTACGTCGGGACCGTGGGTAGCGGGAGGCAATGAGCAGTTCTTC
>.|TRBJ2-5|TRBV12-3/TRBV12-4|.
CASSPNPAPRETQYF
TGTGCCAGCAGCCCTAATCCCGCCCCAAGAGAGACCCAGTACTTC
>TRBD2|TRBJ2-7|TRBV20-1|few
CSAEGLADSYEQYF
TGCAGTGCCGAGGGCCTAGCGGACTCCTACGAGCAGTACTTC
>.|TRBJ2-7|TRBV19|few
CASSIDHAGGPYEQYF
TGTGCCAGTAGTATAGATCACGCTGGCGGGCCCTACGAGCAGTACTTC
>TRBD1|TRBJ1-2|TRBV20-1|few
CSARGTGINYGYTF
TGCAGTGCTAGGGGGACAGGGATTAACTATGGCTACACCTTC
>.|TRBJ2-7|TRBV29-1|few
CSVEVGSSYEQYF
TGCAGCGTTGAGGTCGGTAGCTCCTACGAGCAGTACTTC
>.|TRBJ2-3|TRBV12-3/TRBV12-4|many
CASSSGGDTQYF
TGTGCCAGCAGCTCAGGGGGGGATACGCAGTATTTT
>.|TRBJ1-5|TRBV2|few
CASSDREYQPQHF
TGTGCCAGCAGTGACAGGGAGTACCAGCCCCAGCATTTT
>TRBD2|TRBJ2-2|TRBV29-1|many
CSVARPGLAGGKNTGELFF
TGCAGCGTTGCCCGACCGGGACTAGCGGGAGGGAAGAACACCGGGGAGCTGTTTTTT
>.|TRBJ1-1|TRBV11-2|few
CASGTAGLNTEAFF
TGTGCCAGCGGCACTGCTGGGCTGAACACTGAAGCTTTCTTT
>TRBD2|TRBJ2-3|TRBV2|.
CASSAGLASSTDTQYF
TGTGCCAGCAGTGCGGGACTAGCGTCTAGCACAGATACGCAGTATTTT
>TRBD2|TRBJ2-3|TRBV20-1|few
CSERLAGSTDTQYF
TGCAGTGAGAGGCTAGCGGGTAGCACAGATACGCAGTATTTT
>.|TRBJ2-5|TRBV20-1|many
CSASQETQYF
TGCAGTGCTAGCCAAGAGACCCAGTACTTC
>.|TRBJ2-4|TRBV5-1|few
CASSLKGEEGIQYF
TGCGCCAGCAGCTTAAAAGGGGAGGAGGGAATTCAGTACTTC
>.|TRBJ1-1|TRBV7-6|few
CASSFFQGLRVTEAFF
TGTGCCAGCAGCTTTTTTCAGGGTCTTCGAGTCACTGAAGCTTTCTTT
>.|TRBJ2-3|TRBV7-3|.
CASSHPADTQYF
TGTGCCAGCAGCCATCCCGCAGATACGCAGTATTTT
>.|TRBJ2-7|TRBV4-2|many
CASSQDSSESSYEQYF
TGTGCCAGCAGCCAAGATTCTAGCGAGAGCTCCTACGAGCAGTACTTC
>.|TRBJ1-2|TRBV6-5|few
CASSYLERPFGGYTF
TGTGCCAGCAGTTACTTGGAGCGCCCATTTGGGGGCTACACCTTC
>.|TRBJ2-5|TRBV18|.
CASSPPDFRGEKTQYF
TGTGCCAGCTCACCACCCGATTTCAGGGGTGAAAAGACCCAGTACTTC
>TRBD2|TRBJ2-2|TRBV7-2|many
CASSPGGRNTGELFF
TGTGCCAGCAGCCCGGGAGGCCGAAACACCGGGGAGCTGTTTTTT
>.|TRBJ2-3|TRBV7-9|few
CASSLLVPDTQYF
TGTGCCAGCAGCTTATTGGTGCCAGATACGCAGTATTTT
>.|TRBJ2-1|TRBV20-1|many
CSASGGGHNEQFF
TGCAGTGCTAGCGGGGGAGGCCACAATGAGCAGTTCTTC
>.|TRBJ2-5|TRBV5-5|.
CASSLDPRGLRETQYF
TGTGCCAGCAGCTTGGACCCCAGGGGTCTAAGGGAGACCCAGTACTTC
>TRBD2|TRBJ2-2|TRBV10-3|few
CATSGTNTGELFF
TGTGCCACTAGCGGGACGAACACCGGGGAGCTGTTTTTT
>.|TRBJ2-7|TRBV6-2/TRBV6-3|.
CASSYPRVWGESSYEQYF
TGTGCCAGCAGTTACCCCCGTGTCTGGGGGGAGAGCTCCTACGAGCAGTACTTC
>TRBD1|TRBJ2-2|TRBV5-6|.
CASSLEGPGGISTGELFF
TGTGCCAGCAGCTTGGAGGGTCCAGGGGGCATTAGCACCGGGGAGCTGTTTTTT
>.|TRBJ1-1|TRBV7-2|.
CASTVTVRAEAFF
TGTGCCAGCACCGTAACGGTACGGGCTGAAGCTTTCTTT
>.|TRBJ2-7|TRBV29-1|few
CSVLGSYEQYF
TGCAGCGTTTTGGGGTCCTACGAGCAGTACTTC